Listed below are T cell receptor beta chains from one sample, sequenced in a study of response to subunit inactivated influenza vaccine. In TCRdb, the RT-PCR reads were re-called with MiXCR into one record per CDR3 protein. The sample consists of roughly 780,000 distinct CDR3 sequences, approximately 17% of them appearing once. The specimen comprised PBMCs from blood, sampled 4 to 6 days after vaccination. The source of these receptors is a middle-aged man who received an inactivated influenza vaccine. The CDR3 runs from the conserved cysteine through the conserved F or W. Each record gives: V gene, J gene, D gene, clone size, CDR3 protein, CDR3 DNA. A D gene is named only where the DNA matches it firmly. Clone sizes are given selectively: once, few, many, or a class where the clone is expanded.

TRBV12-3/TRBV12-4	TRBJ1-2	NA	few	CASSLTAFRGYTF	TGTGCCAGCAGTCTGACAGCCTTCCGTGGCTACACCTTC
TRBV10-3	TRBJ2-7	NA	few	CAISKTGSSYEQYF	TGTGCCATCAGTAAGACTGGGAGCTCCTACGAGCAGTACTTC
TRBV6-2/TRBV6-3	TRBJ2-1	TRBD2	NA	CASRPSGNGNEQFF	TGTGCCAGCAGGCCTAGCGGGAACGGGAATGAGCAGTTCTTC
TRBV6-2/TRBV6-3	TRBJ2-1	TRBD2	many	CASRVAGYNEQFF	TGTGCCAGCAGGGTAGCGGGGTACAATGAGCAGTTCTTC
TRBV7-9	TRBJ2-7	NA	NA	CASSSGSAQYF	TGTGCCAGCAGCTCAGGGTCGGCGCAGTACTTC
TRBV7-2	TRBJ2-1	NA	NA	CASSRRGVVLRNEQFF	TGTGCCAGCAGCCGAAGGGGGGTGGTCTTGCGCAATGAGCAGTTCTTC
TRBV21-1	TRBJ2-7	NA	many	CASSKARLRSDEQYF	TGTGCCAGCAGCAAAGCTCGGCTAAGGTCTGACGAGCAGTACTTC
TRBV20-1	TRBJ2-7	TRBD2	few	CSARDRDNRRGGSYEQYF	TGCAGTGCTAGAGATCGTGACAATCGGCGGGGGGGTTCCTACGAGCAGTACTTC
TRBV20-1	TRBJ2-3	TRBD2	NA	CSARVRGGPDTQYF	TGCAGTGCTAGGGTTCGGGGGGGCCCAGATACGCAGTATTTT
TRBV4-2	TRBJ2-3	NA	few	CASSQGSSYASTDTQYF	TGTGCCAGCAGCCAAGGAAGTTCGTACGCTAGCACAGATACGCAGTATTTT
TRBV4-1	TRBJ1-2	NA	NA	CASSLSLTGYGYTF	TGCGCCAGCAGCCTATCATTAACTGGGTATGGCTACACCTTC
TRBV5-5	TRBJ2-3	TRBD1	NA	CASSALPGQGAGTDTQYF	TGTGCCAGCAGCGCCCTCCCGGGACAGGGGGCCGGCACAGATACGCAGTATTTT
TRBV6-5	TRBJ1-5	NA	few	CASSYRGKQPQHF	TGTGCCAGCAGTTACAGGGGAAAACAGCCCCAGCATTTT
TRBV10-3	TRBJ2-3	NA	NA	CAISERDPAATDTQYF	TGTGCCATCAGTGAGCGGGACCCGGCCGCCACAGATACGCAGTATTTT
TRBV25-1	TRBJ2-5	NA	few	CASSGLAAGSETQYF	TGTGCCAGCAGTGGCCTTGCGGCCGGCTCAGAGACCCAGTACTTC
TRBV7-2	TRBJ2-3	TRBD2	few	CASSQRTSGVGTDTQYF	TGTGCCAGCAGCCAAAGGACTAGCGGGGTCGGGACAGATACGCAGTATTTT
TRBV12-3/TRBV12-4	TRBJ2-1	TRBD2	NA	CASSLLAGGWGEQFF	TGTGCCAGCAGTTTACTAGCGGGAGGATGGGGTGAGCAGTTCTTC
TRBV20-1	TRBJ2-3	NA	NA	CSAPIPSTDTQYF	TGCAGTGCTCCTATACCTAGCACAGATACGCAGTATTTT
TRBV5-1	TRBJ2-3	TRBD2	NA	CASSEPSGDTQYF	TGCGCCAGCAGCGAACCTAGCGGAGATACGCAGTATTTT
TRBV20-1	TRBJ1-5	NA	NA	CSATGASGARNQPQHF	TGCAGTGCTACAGGGGCGTCAGGGGCTCGCAATCAGCCCCAGCATTTT
TRBV20-1	TRBJ2-7	NA	few	CSARVGQPFYEQYF	TGCAGTGCTAGGGTTGGCCAGCCATTCTACGAGCAGTACTTC
TRBV6-1	TRBJ2-5	NA	many	CASQLGRQETQYF	TGTGCCAGCCAATTAGGGCGGCAAGAGACCCAGTACTTC
TRBV4-3	TRBJ2-5	NA	few	CASSQDPSGKETQYF	TGCGCCAGCAGCCAAGATCCGTCTGGGAAAGAGACCCAGTACTTC
TRBV20-1	TRBJ2-2	NA	many	CSASPLGGNTGELFF	TGCAGTGCTAGCCCTTTGGGGGGAAACACCGGGGAGCTGTTTTTT
TRBV12-3/TRBV12-4	TRBJ1-6	NA	few	CASSLDQGNSPLHF	TGTGCCAGCAGTTTAGATCAAGGGAATTCACCCCTCCACTTT
TRBV12-3/TRBV12-4	TRBJ2-5	TRBD1	NA	CASNSRDRLETQYF	TGTGCCAGCAACAGTCGGGACAGACTAGAGACCCAGTACTTC
TRBV29-1	TRBJ1-1	NA	few	CSIGGNTEAFF	TGCAGCATCGGGGGGAACACTGAAGCTTTCTTT